This T cell receptor beta chain was identified during a study of cytomegalovirus exposure and HLA in healthy donors. About this clone: The same CDR3 can be traced to other DNA sequences in this sample.

The PCR made use of 60 Vbeta and 13 Jbeta primers. Sequencing was performed with immunoSEQ multiplex PCR; in TCRdb, only in-frame clones are kept and a portion is missing. The sample shows approximately 150,000 clones, around 80% of them seen only once. Germline V gene data show CDR1 as MNHEY and CDR2 as SVGAGI. CDR3 size: 14 residues. The V end lost 0 bases, the J end lost 4 bases, and 6 bases lay between the germline ends. The origin of this receptor is a woman under 30 in good health and CMV-seronegative. The sample comprised PBMCs. This rearrangement joins TRBV6-5 to TRBJ1-4; D ambiguous. The CDR3 is CASSYSTGNEKLFF. CDR3 DNA sequence: TGTGCCAGCAGTTACTCAACGGGTAATGAAAAACTGTTTTTT.